These 25 T cell receptor beta chains came from one sample sequenced in a study of Ad26.COV2.S vaccination and SARS-CoV-2 variants. The treatment: approximately 18 received Ad26.COV2.S at low or high dose, single or two shots; several received placebo; per-sample allocation not given. On day 63 after the first injection, vaccine and placebo recipients gave samples. Some clones are missing from TCRdb's copy, which holds only in-frame ones; the method was immunoSEQ multiplex PCR. The table has around 300,000 clones, about 88% seen once. Specimen: peripheral blood, collected in a trial of Ad26.COV2.S vaccine versus placebo. Every receptor here comes from a person between 18 and 59 years old who received the Ad26.COV2.S COVID-19 vaccine or a placebo.

This sequence joins TRBV18 and TRBJ2-6; 7 nucleotides agree with TRBD1. The V segment lost 3 bases and the J segment 0 bases; nucleotides outside the gene matches: 8. This CDR3 is 18 amino acids long. The germline CDR1 and CDR2 sequences are KGHSH and LQKENI. CDR3 region: CASSPISGTASGANVLTF. CDR3 sequence (DNA): TGTGCCAGCTCACCTATCTCCGGGACAGCCTCTGGGGCCAACGTCCTGACTTTC.

The rearrangement links TRBV14 to TRBJ2-7; weak D call: TRBD2 (5 bases). Trimming removed 5 bases from V and 5 bases from J, with 10 bases in between. Germline loops: CDR1 SGHDN, CDR2 FVKESK. The CDR3 runs to 12 residues. CDR3 sequence reads: CASSADFNEQYF. The CDR3 DNA follows: TGTGCCAGCAGCGCGGACTTCAACGAGCAGTACTTC.

This clone was counted between two and nine times. This chain uses TRBV12-3 or TRBV12-4 with TRBJ1-1; possibly TRBD1 for D (5 bases). This CDR3 region has 12 residues. Trimming left V 7 bases short and J 5 bases short, with 11 bases between. The CDR3 region has the DNA TGTGCCAGCACGGCTGGGGGGACTGAAGCTTTCTTT. It translates to CASTAGGTEAFF.

V is TRBV7-3 and J is TRBJ2-5, with D tentatively TRBD2 (6 bases). The germline gives CDR1 SGHTA, CDR2 FQGTGA. Deletions cut 0 bases from V and 3 bases from J, with 14 bases between. The CDR3 is made up of 16 amino acids. The CDR3 region is CASSLTQTRGKETQYF. CDR3 bases: TGTGCCAGCAGCTTAACGCAGACTAGAGGAAAAGAGACCCAGTACTTC.

The chain joins TRBV7-2 to TRBJ1-2; TRBD1 is a possible D gene (6 bases). The CDR3 has 14 residues. V lost 5 bases and J 4 bases, leaving 14 bases between the germline ends. The germline V gene encodes CDR1 SGHTA and CDR2 FQGNSA. Here the CDR3 DNA reads TGTGCCAGCAGCCCGACAGGTGAGGGCTATGGCTACACCTTC. Translating it yields CASSPTGEGYGYTF.

The chain links TRBV27 to TRBJ2-1; 7 positions agree with TRBD2. This CDR3 comprises 14 residues. Germline V gene sequence: CDR1 MNHEY, CDR2 SMNVEV (reference sequence). Trimming took 4 bases from V and 7 from J; bases not matched to a gene: 7. CDR3 protein: CASSSTTSLNEQFF. Written as DNA, the CDR3 is TGTGCCAGCAGTTCCACGACTAGCCTGAATGAGCAGTTCTTC.

The chain employs TRBV5-1 and TRBJ1-3; 8 nucleotides line up with TRBD1. The length of the CDR3 is 14 residues. Losses at the gene ends were 4 bases for V and 4 bases for J; bases not matched to a gene: 4. From germline, CDR1 is SGHRS and CDR2 YFSETQ. CDR3 nucleotide sequence: TGCGCCAGCAGCCGGACAGGGAGAGGAAACACCATATATTTT. It encodes CASSRTGRGNTIYF.

The chain recombines TRBV28 with TRBJ2-2, with 11 bases fitting TRBD2. CDR3 length: 16 amino acids. The J segment lost 1 base and the V segment lost 4 bases, leaving 2 bases of the junction unmatched. In germline, CDR1 is MDHEN, CDR2 SYDVKM. The CDR3 DNA reads as TGTGCCAGCAGTTCCGGGACTAGCGGGAACACCGGGGAGCTGTTTTTT. This translates into CASSSGTSGNTGELFF.

This clone has a handful of counts. The J gene is TRBJ2-3, the V gene TRBV6-4; maybe TRBD2 (5 bases). The CDR3 runs to 14 residues. Germline CDR1 is MRHNA and CDR2 is SNTAGT. V lost 4 bases and J lost 3, with 11 bases in between. The CDR3 loop reads CASSASDSTDTQYF. DNA of the CDR3: TGTGCCAGCAGTGCCTCGGACTCTACAGATACGCAGTATTTT.

The chain uses TRBV7-3 and TRBJ2-3; TRBD2 matches 7 bases. This CDR3 comprises 14 residues. Per germline, CDR1 SGHTA and CDR2 FQGTGA. V gave up 5 bases and J gave up 2 bases; unmatched junction bases: 4. The chain's CDR3 is CASSQSGDTDTQYF. The CDR3 DNA sequence: TGTGCCAGCAGCCAAAGCGGGGACACAGATACGCAGTATTTT.

The chain has TRBV6-6 and TRBJ1-5, with a tentative D call TRBD1 (5 bases). From germline, CDR1 is MNHNY and CDR2 SVGAGI (reference sequence). There are 14 residues in the CDR3. V was cut by 5 bases and J by 4 bases, with 12 bases left in between. CDR3 bases: TGTGCCAGCAGTGGTTCAGGGCGGAATCAGCCCCAGCATTTT. Its protein is CASSGSGRNQPQHF.

The J gene is TRBJ1-1, the V gene TRBV5-4; weak D call: TRBD1 (5 bases). Germline CDR1 is SGHNT and CDR2 is YYREEE (reference sequence). CDR3 length equals 17 residues. The V gene lost 5 bases and the J gene lost 1 base, with 21 bases spanning the gap. The CDR3 loop is CASSPQSGPSPNTEAFF. In DNA, the CDR3 is TGTGCCAGCAGTCCTCAGTCAGGGCCAAGTCCGAACACTGAAGCTTTCTTT.

The genes are TRBV10-1 and TRBJ2-2, with 8 positions matching TRBD1. V was clipped by 0 bases and J by 8 bases; unmatched bases: 8. Germline CDR1 reads WNHNN; CDR2 reads SYGVQD (reference sequence). The CDR3 runs to 16 residues. The CDR3: CASSESGQGANGELFF. CDR3 nucleotides: TGCGCCAGCAGTGAGTCAGGGCAGGGGGCAAATGGGGAGCTGTTTTTT.

As for this clone: An end of the junction does not agree with germline; a read error may underlie this. This chain joins TRBV19 and TRBJ1-5, with a possible D match to TRBD1 (5 bases). The CDR3 covers 13 residues. CDR1 and CDR2 (germline): LNHDA, SQIVND (reference sequence). The CDR3 loop is CASSIWGNQPQHF. The CDR3 nucleotides are TGTGCCAGTAGTATATGGGGCAACCAGCCCCAGCATTTT. Full variable domain (missing parts from reference TRBV19 and TRBJ1-5): DGGITQSPKYLFRKEGQNVTLSCEQNLNHDAMYWYRQDPGQGLRLIYYSQIVNDFQKGDIAEGYSVSREKKESFPLTVTSAQKNPTAFYLCASSIWGNQPQHFGDGTRLSIL.

This rearrangement joins TRBV18 to TRBJ2-1; D possibly corresponds to TRBD1 (6 bases). The V end lost 2 bases, the J end lost 5 bases, and 13 bases lay between the germline ends. Per the germline V gene, CDR1 is KGHSH and CDR2 is LQKENI. The CDR3 is 15 residues long. Here the CDR3 DNA reads TGTGCCAGCTCACCATTCGGGACATTTGACAATGAGCAGTTCTTC. Translation gives CASSPFGTFDNEQFF. Together with reference TRBV18 and TRBJ2-1, the CDR3 gives the full variable domain: NAGVMQNPRHLVRRRGQEARLRCSPMKGHSHVYWYRQLPEEGLKFMVYLQKENIIDESGMPKERFSAEFPKEGPSILRIQQVVRGDSAAYFCASSPFGTFDNEQFFGPGTRLTVL.

V is TRBV4-3 and J is TRBJ2-7; possibly TRBD1 or TRBD2 for D (5 bases each). The CDR3 loop spans 15 amino acids. The ends were cut back, 4 bases at V and 2 bases at J, with 15 bases in the middle. Germline CDR1 and CDR2: LGHNA and YSLEER. In nucleotides, the CDR3 is TGCGCCAGCAGCCCCCGCGTCCAGGGACCCTACGAGCAGTACTTC. Translating it yields CASSPRVQGPYEQYF.

A word on this clone: This sample also contains other DNA sequences that code for the same CDR3. The chain is built from TRBV18 and TRBJ2-7; D gene unclear. Germline V gene sequence: CDR1 KGHSH, CDR2 LQKENI. Trimming removed 6 bases at V and 3 bases at J, with 9 bases between. The CDR3 consists of 12 residues. In nucleotides, the CDR3 is TGTGCCAGCTCCCCAGGTAGCTACGAGCAGTACTTC. It encodes CASSPGSYEQYF.

The rearrangement joins TRBV25-1 to TRBJ2-7; TRBD1 aligns across 7 bases. This CDR3 is built from 13 residues. The germline CDR1 and CDR2 sequences are MGHDK and SYGVNS. The V segment lost 4 bases and the J segment 2 bases; nucleotides outside the gene matches: 2. The DNA of the CDR3 is TGTGCCAGCAGTGGGACAGGCACCTACGAGCAGTACTTC. It is translated as CASSGTGTYEQYF.

J is TRBJ2-7 and V is TRBV7-2; D not certain. The germline V gene encodes CDR1 SGHTA and CDR2 FQGNSA. Trimming took off 5 bases at V and 3 bases at J, with 5 bases between the two ends. The length of the CDR3 is 11 residues. CDR3 residues: CASSQFYEQYF. The CDR3 bases are TGTGCCAGCAGCCAATTCTACGAGCAGTACTTC.

This chain joins TRBV4-2 and TRBJ2-3; 11 nucleotides align to TRBD2. Trimming cost V 3 bases and J 3 bases; bases outside gene matches: 5. The CDR3 length is 16 residues. Germline V gives CDR1 LGHNA, CDR2 YNFKEQ. This CDR3 is CASSQMGTSGTDTQYF. The CDR3 coding sequence is TGTGCCAGCAGCCAGATGGGGACTAGCGGAACAGATACGCAGTATTTT.

This chain's CDR3 is CASSELAVSTDTQYF. The DNA for the CDR3 is TGTGCCAGCAGTGAATTGGCGGTGAGCACAGATACGCAGTATTTT. The chain combines TRBV6-1 with TRBJ2-3; D unresolved. Per the germline V gene, CDR1 is MNHNS and CDR2 is SASEGT. The V end was cut by 2 bases, the J end by 0 bases, with 9 bases between. CDR3 length: 15 residues.

A few counts support this clone. The J gene is TRBJ1-3, the V gene TRBV10-3, with unresolved D. Germline V gene data show CDR1 as ENHRY and CDR2 as SYGVKD. The CDR3 runs to 17 residues. V was trimmed by 3 bases and J by 3 bases, leaving 18 bases between them. The CDR3 sequence: CAISDSRGQGSGNTIYF. The CDR3 bases are TGTGCCATCAGTGATTCGCGTGGGCAAGGGAGTGGAAACACCATATATTTT.

The genes are TRBV11-2 and TRBJ2-1; perhaps TRBD2 as D (6 bases). Looked up from germline, CDR1 is SGHAT and CDR2 is FQNNGV. The length of the CDR3 is 14 residues. Trimming removed 5 bases at V and 16 bases at J, with 24 bases between. The CDR3 region is CASSPLLSRLVYFF. CDR3 coding DNA: TGTGCCAGCAGCCCGCTCCTGTCCCGACTAGTATATTTCTTC.

The rearrangement links TRBV28 to TRBJ2-1, with D possibly being TRBD1 (5 bases). Trimming removed 8 bases at V and 3 bases at J, with 17 bases between. The CDR3 spans 15 residues. Germline CDR1 MDHEN, CDR2 SYDVKM. The CDR3 loop is CASVRGRTIYNEQFF. The CDR3 nucleotides read TGTGCCAGCGTAAGGGGAAGGACAATCTACAATGAGCAGTTCTTC.

The gene calls are TRBV10-3 and TRBJ2-3; possible D gene TRBD2, 5 bases. The CDR3 loop spans 17 amino acids. CDR1 and CDR2 (germline): ENHRY, SYGVKD. V lost 4 bases to trimming and J lost 7 bases, with 24 bases between them. CDR3 protein: CAISGSVGGRTAYTQYF. In DNA form, the CDR3 reads TGTGCCATCAGTGGTTCAGTCGGCGGGCGGACGGCATATACGCAGTATTTT.